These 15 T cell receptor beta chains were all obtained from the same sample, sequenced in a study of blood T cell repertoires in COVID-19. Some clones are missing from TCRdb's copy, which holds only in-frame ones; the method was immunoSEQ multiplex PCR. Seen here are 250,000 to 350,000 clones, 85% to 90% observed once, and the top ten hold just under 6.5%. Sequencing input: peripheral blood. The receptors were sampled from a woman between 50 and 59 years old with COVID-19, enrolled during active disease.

The CDR3 sequence: CASRQGISSYEQYF. CDR3 coding DNA: TGTGCCAGTCGACAGGGAATATCCTCCTACGAGCAGTACTTC. This chain uses TRBV19 with TRBJ2-7; 7 bases are shared with TRBD1. The CDR3 covers 14 residues. The V gene end was trimmed by 8 bases and the J gene end by 0 bases; junction bases not matched to a gene: 7. The germline V gene has CDR1 LNHDA and CDR2 SQIVND (reference sequence).

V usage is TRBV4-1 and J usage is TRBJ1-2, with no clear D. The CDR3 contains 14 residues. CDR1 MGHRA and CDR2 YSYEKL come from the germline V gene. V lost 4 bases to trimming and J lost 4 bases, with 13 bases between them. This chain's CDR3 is CASSPEAGLYGYTF. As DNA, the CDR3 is TGCGCCAGCAGCCCGGAGGCAGGACTCTATGGCTACACCTTC.

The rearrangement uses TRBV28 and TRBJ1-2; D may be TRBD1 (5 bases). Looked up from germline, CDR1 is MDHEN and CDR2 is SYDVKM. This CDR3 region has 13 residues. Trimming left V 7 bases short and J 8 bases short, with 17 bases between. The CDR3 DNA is TGTGCCAGCACCGGGCCTGGGGCCGCAGGCTACACCTTC. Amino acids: CASTGPGAAGYTF.

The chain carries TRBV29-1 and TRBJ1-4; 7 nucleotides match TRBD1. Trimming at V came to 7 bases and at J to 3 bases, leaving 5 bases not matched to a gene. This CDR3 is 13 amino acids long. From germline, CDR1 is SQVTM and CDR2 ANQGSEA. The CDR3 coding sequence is TGCAGCGCTCGACAGGGAGCTAATGAAAAACTGTTTTTT. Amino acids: CSARQGANEKLFF.

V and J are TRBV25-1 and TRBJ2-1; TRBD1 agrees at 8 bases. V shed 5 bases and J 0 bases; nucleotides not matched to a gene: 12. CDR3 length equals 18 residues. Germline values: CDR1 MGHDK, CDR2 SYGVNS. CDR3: CASSPLRGRESSYNEQFF. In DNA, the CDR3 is TGTGCCAGCAGTCCTCTCAGGGGGCGGGAAAGCTCCTACAATGAGCAGTTCTTC.

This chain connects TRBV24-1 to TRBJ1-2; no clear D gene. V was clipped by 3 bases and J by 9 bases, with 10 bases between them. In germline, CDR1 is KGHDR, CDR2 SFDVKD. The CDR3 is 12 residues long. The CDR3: CATSDPSGRYTF. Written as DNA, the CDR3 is TGTGCCACCAGTGATCCGAGTGGGCGCTACACCTTC.

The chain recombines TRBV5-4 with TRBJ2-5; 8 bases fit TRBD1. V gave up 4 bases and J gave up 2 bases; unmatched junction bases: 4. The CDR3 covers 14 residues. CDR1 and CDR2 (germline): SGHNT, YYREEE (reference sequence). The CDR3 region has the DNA TGTGCCAGCAGCCCAGGGGGCAATCAAGAGACCCAGTACTTC. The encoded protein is CASSPGGNQETQYF.

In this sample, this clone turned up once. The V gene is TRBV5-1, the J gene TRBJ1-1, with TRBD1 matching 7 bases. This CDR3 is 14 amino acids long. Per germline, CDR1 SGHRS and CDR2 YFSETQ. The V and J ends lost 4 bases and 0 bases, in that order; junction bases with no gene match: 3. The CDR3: CASSVTGVNTEAFF. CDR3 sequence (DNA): TGCGCCAGCAGCGTCACAGGGGTGAACACTGAAGCTTTCTTT.

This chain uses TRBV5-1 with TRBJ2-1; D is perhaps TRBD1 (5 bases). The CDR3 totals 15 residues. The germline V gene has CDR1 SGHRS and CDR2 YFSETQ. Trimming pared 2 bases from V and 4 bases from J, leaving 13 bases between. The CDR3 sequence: CASSLEQVIYNEQFF. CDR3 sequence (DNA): TGCGCCAGCAGCTTAGAACAGGTGATTTACAATGAGCAGTTCTTC.

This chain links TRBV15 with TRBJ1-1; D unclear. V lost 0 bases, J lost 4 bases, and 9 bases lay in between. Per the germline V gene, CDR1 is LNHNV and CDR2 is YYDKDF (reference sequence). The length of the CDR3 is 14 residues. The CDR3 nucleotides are TGTGCCACCAGCAGAGACTCCCGGGGCACTGAAGCTTTCTTT. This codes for CATSRDSRGTEAFF.

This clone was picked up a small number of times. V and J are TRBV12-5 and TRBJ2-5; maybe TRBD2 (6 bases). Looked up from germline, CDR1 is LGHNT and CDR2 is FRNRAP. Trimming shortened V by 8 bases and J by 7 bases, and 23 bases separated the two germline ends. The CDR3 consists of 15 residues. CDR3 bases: TGTGCTAGTCAGCCCCGACTTGCACCCGGGGGGACCCAGTACTTC. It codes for CASQPRLAPGGTQYF.

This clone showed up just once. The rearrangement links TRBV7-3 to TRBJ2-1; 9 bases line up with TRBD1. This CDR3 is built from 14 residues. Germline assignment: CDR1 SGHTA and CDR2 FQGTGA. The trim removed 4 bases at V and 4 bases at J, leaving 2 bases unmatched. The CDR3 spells CASSSTGGYNEQFF. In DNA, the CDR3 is TGTGCCAGCAGCTCGACAGGGGGATACAATGAGCAGTTCTTC.

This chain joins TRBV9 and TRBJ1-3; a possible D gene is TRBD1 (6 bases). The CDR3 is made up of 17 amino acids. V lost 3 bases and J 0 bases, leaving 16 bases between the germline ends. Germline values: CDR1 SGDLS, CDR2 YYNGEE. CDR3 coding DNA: TGTGCCAGCAGCGGTAGCTGGGGGCTTCACTCTGGAAACACCATATATTTT. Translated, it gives CASSGSWGLHSGNTIYF.

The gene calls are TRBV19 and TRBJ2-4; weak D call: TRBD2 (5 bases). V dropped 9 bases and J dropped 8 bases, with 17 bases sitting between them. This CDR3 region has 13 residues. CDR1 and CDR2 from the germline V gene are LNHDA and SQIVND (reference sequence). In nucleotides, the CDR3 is TGTGCCAGCTGGTCTAGCAACCGGGACATTCAGTACTTC. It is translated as CASWSSNRDIQYF. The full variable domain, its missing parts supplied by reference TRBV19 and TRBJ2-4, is DGGITQSPKYLFRKEGQNVTLSCEQNLNHDAMYWYRQDPGQGLRLIYYSQIVNDFQKGDIAEGYSVSREKKESFPLTVTSAQKNPTAFYLCASWSSNRDIQYFGAGTRLSVL.

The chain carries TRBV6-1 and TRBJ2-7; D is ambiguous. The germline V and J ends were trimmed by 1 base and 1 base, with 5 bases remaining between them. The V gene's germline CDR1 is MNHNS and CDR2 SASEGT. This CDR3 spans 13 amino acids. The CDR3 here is CASSEVPSYEQYF. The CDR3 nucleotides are TGTGCCAGCAGTGAAGTTCCTTCCTACGAGCAGTACTTC.